This is a list of T cell receptor beta chains from one sample in a study of OX40 agonist ivuxolimab in advanced cancers. TCRdb's copy holds only in-frame clones and misses some; the assay was immunoSEQ multiplex PCR. The data contain almost 80,000 clones, approximately 85% of them singletons. Sequenced material: CD4+ or CD8+ T cells sorted from blood, taken in a trial of the OX40 agonist ivuxolimab. Receptor source: an adult with an advanced solid tumor such as melanoma, head and neck, liver or kidney cancer. Each CDR3 is given with its conserved first and last residue. The order of the fields is J gene, D gene, clone size, V gene, CDR3 protein, CDR3 DNA. The D gene is left open where the match is weak. The size entry is marked missing in some rows and otherwise reads once, few, many or a size class.

>TRBJ2-5|.|.|TRBV11-3
CASSTQGQETQYF
TGTGCCAGCAGCACTCAGGGGCAAGAGACCCAGTACTTC
>TRBJ2-7|.|.|TRBV9
CASSVGDWGYEQYF
TGTGCCAGCAGCGTAGGGGACTGGGGCTACGAGCAGTACTTC
>TRBJ2-7|.|.|TRBV11-2
CASSRAGSPYEQYF
TGTGCCAGCAGCCGTGCGGGGAGTCCCTACGAGCAGTACTTC
>TRBJ1-6|.|.|TRBV7-2
CASSLYRSPLHF
TGTGCCAGCAGCTTATACAGGTCACCCCTCCACTTT
>TRBJ2-5|TRBD2|.|TRBV18
CASSQTSGAQETQYF
TGTGCCAGCTCACAAACTAGCGGGGCCCAAGAGACCCAGTACTTC
>TRBJ1-3|.|once|TRBV5-1
CASSNGGSGNTIYF
TGCGCCAGCTCGAACGGGGGTTCTGGAAACACCATATATTTT
>TRBJ2-7|TRBD2|.|TRBV5-1
CASSLVGVTSGYEQYF
TGCGCCAGCAGCTTGGTGGGCGTGACTAGCGGGTACGAGCAGTACTTC
>TRBJ1-4|.|.|TRBV15
CATSRGWGDEGEKLFF
TGTGCCACCAGCAGAGGGTGGGGGGACGAAGGGGAAAAACTGTTTTTT
>TRBJ2-7|.|.|TRBV7-2
CASSLGSVRTPYEQYF
TGTGCCAGCAGCTTAGGTTCAGTTCGCACCCCCTACGAGCAGTACTTC
>TRBJ1-6|.|.|TRBV19
CASEGIPGSPLHF
TGTGCCAGTGAAGGGATTCCGGGTTCACCCCTCCACTTT
>TRBJ2-7|.|.|TRBV6-6
CASRPLALSSYEQYF
TGTGCCAGCAGACCACTAGCCCTGAGCTCCTACGAGCAGTACTTC